Included here is one T cell receptor (beta chain) sequence, with context. The antigen is unknown. PCR was performed using 60 Vbeta and 13 Jbeta primers. Libraries were prepared by immunoSEQ multiplex PCR; TCRdb keeps only in-frame clonotypes and omits some of them. Of 200,000 to 250,000 clones listed, around 77% were seen once; the top ten hold 2.9%. This CDR3 contains 16 residues. CDR1 and CDR2 from the germline V gene are LGHNA and YNFKEQ. V lost 3 bases, J lost 2 bases, and 5 bases stayed unmatched. The source of the sample is a study of cytomegalovirus exposure and HLA in healthy donors. Study-wide results and caveats: The investigators catalogued 180 or so TCR beta chains as cytomegalovirus-associated.

The rearrangement uses TRBV4-2 and TRBJ1-5; 9 bases agree with TRBD1. The clonotype originates from a woman in her twenties or thirties in good health and CMV-seronegative. Sequenced sample: PBMCs. The CDR3 is CASSHETGGGNQPQHF. CDR3 DNA: TGTGCCAGCAGCCATGAGACAGGGGGGGGCAATCAGCCCCAGCATTTT.